This TCR beta chain came from a study of TIL therapy for anti-PD-1-resistant metastatic lung cancer. Sequencing used immunoSEQ v3. The table came from immunoSEQ multiplex PCR; TCRdb's copy has only in-frame clones and leaves some out. This table has approximately 87,000 clones, roughly 65% appearing once. V was cut by 4 bases and J by 0 bases, with 13 bases left in between. This CDR3 comprises 15 residues. Germline CDR1 reads SGDLS; CDR2 reads YYNGEE. The time point: pre-treatment sample, taken before nivolumab and TIL therapy. Pleural nodules or supraclavicular lymph nodes made up most of the excised metastases sampled.

The genes are TRBV9 and TRBJ1-1; D is unclear. The clonotype was recovered from a person aged 25-85 years with non-small cell lung cancer. Specimen: tumor tissue, collected at baseline. This CDR3 is CASSRAPSVNTEAFF. The CDR3, as DNA: TGTGCCAGCAGCAGGGCCCCTAGCGTGAACACTGAAGCTTTCTTT. The full variable domain, with the rest looked up from reference TRBV9 and TRBJ1-1, is DSGVTQTPKHLITATGQRVTLRCSPRSGDLSVYWYQQSLDQGLQFLIQYYNGEERAKGNILERFSAQQFPDLHSELNLSSLELGDSALYFCASSRAPSVNTEAFFGQGTRLTVV.